This entry features one T cell receptor (beta chain) sequence. This record belongs to a study of blood T cell repertoires in COVID-19. Looking at the study overall: Material from acute and convalescent COVID-19 was sourced from the United States, Italy and Spain.

The CDR3 loop spans 15 amino acids. Germline loops: CDR1 KGHSH, CDR2 LQKENI. The V and J ends lost 5 bases and 1 base, in that order; junction bases with no gene match: 5. In the original processing: Reference gene primer amplification yielded estimated nucleated cell counts. Only in-frame clones appear in the TCRdb table, and some are missing; sequencing was by immunoSEQ multiplex PCR. The DNA was the basis for D and trimming; V, J and clone size are from that table. The sample lists roughly 230,000 clones, approximately 83% occurring once. The chain has TRBV18 and TRBJ1-2; 9 nucleotides line up with TRBD1. Sequences were obtained from peripheral blood. The clonotype originates from a man aged 45 to 65 with active or convalescent COVID-19. The CDR3 region has the DNA TGTGCCAGCTCATCGACAGGGGGAGTTAACTATGGCTACACCTTC. The encoded protein is CASSSTGGVNYGYTF.